This T cell receptor beta chain was recovered during a study of human T cells and chemical hapten exposure. At least ten counts were recorded for this clonotype. Time point specified: patch test 3, about 24 weeks after DPC sensitization. Documented treatment: therapeutic diphenylcyclopropenone sensitization with weekly scalp DPC. Alopecia patients deemed DPC-suitable, aged 18 to 70, excluding pregnancy. Total RNA was isolated from unfractionated whole blood. V gave up 0 bases and J gave up 5 bases, with 11 bases separating them. CDR3 length: 14 residues. The germline CDR1 and CDR2 sequences are SGHRS and YFSETQ. TCRdb used MiXCR to reprocess the RACE reads, holding one entry per CDR3 protein. Of about 64,000 distinct CDR3 sequences listed, approximately 9.9% are singletons.

The chain joins TRBV5-1 to TRBJ1-1; D not certain. Here the sequenced sample was whole blood, taken in connection with sensitization to the hapten diphenylcyclopropenone (DPC). This receptor was taken from a woman aged 30 to 39 with alopecia areata. Some clones in this sample may be carry-over from other donors' samples. The CDR3 spells CASSLVASATEAFF. The CDR3 coding sequence is TGCGCCAGCAGCTTGGTAGCGAGCGCAACTGAAGCTTTCTTT.